A single count supports the clone carrying this T cell receptor beta chain. No antigen is known for it. Then a second PCR, running about 6 to 11 cycles, was carried out with a sample-barcoded 5' primer and a J-beta primer mix. Every sample gave at least 3 million paired-end reads containing CDR3. TCRdb recomputed calls from the 5' RACE reads with MiXCR, one row per CDR3 protein. The table has about 620,000 distinct CDR3 sequences, around 52% seen once; the top ten hold approximately 12%. The data stem from a study of blood T cells in healthy people across ages. Germline assignment: CDR1 SGHRS and CDR2 YFSETQ. Deletions cut 7 bases from V and 3 bases from J, with 14 bases between. This CDR3 is built from 14 residues. Study-level results: Whereas aged donors had fewer naive CD4+ cells, long-lived donors had more of them and higher diversity. Those diversity estimates obtained from one million T cells were thought to be underestimates. Older individuals had lower TCR beta diversity per million T cells (the decline was roughly linear).

Input material: blood. The chain is built from TRBV5-1 and TRBJ2-1; D is ambiguous. The clonotype was recovered from a woman older than 75 in good health. Here the CDR3 DNA reads TGCGCCAGCGGCCCCCCAGAAAACTACAATGAGCAGTTCTTC. This gives the protein CASGPPENYNEQFF.